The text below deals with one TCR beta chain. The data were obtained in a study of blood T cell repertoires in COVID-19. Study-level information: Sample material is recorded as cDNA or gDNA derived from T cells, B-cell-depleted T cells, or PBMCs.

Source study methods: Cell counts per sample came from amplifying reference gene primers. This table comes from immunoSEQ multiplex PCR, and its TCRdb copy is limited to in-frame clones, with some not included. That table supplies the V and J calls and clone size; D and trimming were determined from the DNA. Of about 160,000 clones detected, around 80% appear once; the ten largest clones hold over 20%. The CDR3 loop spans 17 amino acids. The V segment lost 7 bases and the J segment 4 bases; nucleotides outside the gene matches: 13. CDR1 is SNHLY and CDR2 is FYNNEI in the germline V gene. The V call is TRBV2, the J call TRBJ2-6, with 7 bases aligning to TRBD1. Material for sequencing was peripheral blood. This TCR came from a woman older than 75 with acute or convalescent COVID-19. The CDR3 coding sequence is TGTGCCAGCACCGACGCCACCAGGGGGTCAGGGGCCAACGTCCTGACTTTC. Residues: CASTDATRGSGANVLTF.